The 4 T cell receptor beta chains listed next were all sequenced from one sample in a study of T and B cells in COVID-19 patients (dated by TCRdb to 2018 to 2020). Genomic DNA extracted from blood, in amounts of about 240-550 ng, served as the starting material for amplifying TRB repertoires. Sequencing took place on an Illumina MiSeq. TRB rearrangements were amplified by multiplex PCR with BIOMED2 TRB-A/B primer pools. The public reads were run again by TCRdb, first through fastp at Q25 and then through MiXCR, and only productive beta chains were kept. CDR3 protein sequences are deduplicated, and each keeps its most common genes and DNA. In all, the sample holds tens of thousands of distinct CDR3 sequences, and around a third of those were seen once. The leading ten clones occupy about 1.5% of the sample. The sequencing input was blood. The source of these receptors is a human donor who had recovered from COVID-19.

This clonotype was found many times. The chain joins TRBV29-1 to TRBJ1-1; the D gene is possibly TRBD1 (5 bases). Germline V gene lookup returns CDR1 SQVTM and CDR2 ANQGSEA. This CDR3 spans 13 amino acids. V was cut by 7 bases and J by 1 base, with 13 bases left in between. The CDR3 reads CSGSTVWNTEAFF. In nucleotides, the CDR3 is TGCAGCGGATCGACAGTTTGGAACACTGAAGCTTTCTTT.

The rearrangement joins TRBV5-4 to TRBJ2-3, with 10 bases that match TRBD1. After removal of 2 bases from V and 6 bases from J, the junction contained 6 bases not matched to a gene. Per the germline V gene, CDR1 is SGHNT and CDR2 is YYREEE (reference sequence). This CDR3 spans 15 amino acids. CDR3 amino acids: CASSFGTGARDTQYF. The CDR3 DNA sequence: TGTGCCAGCAGCTTTGGGACAGGGGCTCGGGATACGCAGTATTTT.

V gene TRBV2 combines with J gene TRBJ1-1; TRBD1 matches at 9 bases. The CDR3 has 15 residues. V shed 5 bases and J 1 base; nucleotides not matched to a gene: 5. Germline values: CDR1 SNHLY, CDR2 FYNNEI. CDR3 protein: CASSFSTGGNTEAFF. The CDR3, as DNA: TGTGCCAGCAGTTTCTCGACAGGGGGGAACACTGAAGCTTTCTTT.

About this clonotype: A much larger clone sits a single nucleotide away, making a read error possible. The CDR3 sequence: CASSPKPGRLTDTQYF. In DNA form, the CDR3 reads TGTGCCAGCAGTCCGAAGCCGGGACGGCTCACGGATACGCAGTATTTT. The chain has TRBV27 and TRBJ2-3; tentatively, D is TRBD1 or TRBD2 (5 bases each). Trimming removed 5 bases from V and 6 bases from J, with 21 bases in between. The CDR3 extends over 16 amino acids. Per the germline V gene, CDR1 is MNHEY and CDR2 is SMNVEV (reference sequence).